This entry features one TCR beta chain sequence. Profiled with immunoSEQ multiplex PCR; TCRdb holds only in-frame clones, not every one. The sample yields hundreds of thousands of clones, almost 90% seen once. These data come from a study of blood T cell repertoires in COVID-19. This CDR3 spans 14 amino acids. Germline CDR1 reads SGHAT; CDR2 reads FQNNGV. V was trimmed by 4 bases and J by 2 bases, leaving 11 bases between them. The sequencing sample was made of peripheral blood. The TCR was taken from a woman aged 70-85 years with COVID-19, enrolled during active disease. The chain couples TRBV11-2 to TRBJ1-2, with a tentative D call TRBD1 (6 bases). The CDR3 is CASSSGQPNYGYTF. CDR3 sequence (DNA): TGTGCCAGCAGCTCAGGACAGCCCAACTATGGCTACACCTTC.